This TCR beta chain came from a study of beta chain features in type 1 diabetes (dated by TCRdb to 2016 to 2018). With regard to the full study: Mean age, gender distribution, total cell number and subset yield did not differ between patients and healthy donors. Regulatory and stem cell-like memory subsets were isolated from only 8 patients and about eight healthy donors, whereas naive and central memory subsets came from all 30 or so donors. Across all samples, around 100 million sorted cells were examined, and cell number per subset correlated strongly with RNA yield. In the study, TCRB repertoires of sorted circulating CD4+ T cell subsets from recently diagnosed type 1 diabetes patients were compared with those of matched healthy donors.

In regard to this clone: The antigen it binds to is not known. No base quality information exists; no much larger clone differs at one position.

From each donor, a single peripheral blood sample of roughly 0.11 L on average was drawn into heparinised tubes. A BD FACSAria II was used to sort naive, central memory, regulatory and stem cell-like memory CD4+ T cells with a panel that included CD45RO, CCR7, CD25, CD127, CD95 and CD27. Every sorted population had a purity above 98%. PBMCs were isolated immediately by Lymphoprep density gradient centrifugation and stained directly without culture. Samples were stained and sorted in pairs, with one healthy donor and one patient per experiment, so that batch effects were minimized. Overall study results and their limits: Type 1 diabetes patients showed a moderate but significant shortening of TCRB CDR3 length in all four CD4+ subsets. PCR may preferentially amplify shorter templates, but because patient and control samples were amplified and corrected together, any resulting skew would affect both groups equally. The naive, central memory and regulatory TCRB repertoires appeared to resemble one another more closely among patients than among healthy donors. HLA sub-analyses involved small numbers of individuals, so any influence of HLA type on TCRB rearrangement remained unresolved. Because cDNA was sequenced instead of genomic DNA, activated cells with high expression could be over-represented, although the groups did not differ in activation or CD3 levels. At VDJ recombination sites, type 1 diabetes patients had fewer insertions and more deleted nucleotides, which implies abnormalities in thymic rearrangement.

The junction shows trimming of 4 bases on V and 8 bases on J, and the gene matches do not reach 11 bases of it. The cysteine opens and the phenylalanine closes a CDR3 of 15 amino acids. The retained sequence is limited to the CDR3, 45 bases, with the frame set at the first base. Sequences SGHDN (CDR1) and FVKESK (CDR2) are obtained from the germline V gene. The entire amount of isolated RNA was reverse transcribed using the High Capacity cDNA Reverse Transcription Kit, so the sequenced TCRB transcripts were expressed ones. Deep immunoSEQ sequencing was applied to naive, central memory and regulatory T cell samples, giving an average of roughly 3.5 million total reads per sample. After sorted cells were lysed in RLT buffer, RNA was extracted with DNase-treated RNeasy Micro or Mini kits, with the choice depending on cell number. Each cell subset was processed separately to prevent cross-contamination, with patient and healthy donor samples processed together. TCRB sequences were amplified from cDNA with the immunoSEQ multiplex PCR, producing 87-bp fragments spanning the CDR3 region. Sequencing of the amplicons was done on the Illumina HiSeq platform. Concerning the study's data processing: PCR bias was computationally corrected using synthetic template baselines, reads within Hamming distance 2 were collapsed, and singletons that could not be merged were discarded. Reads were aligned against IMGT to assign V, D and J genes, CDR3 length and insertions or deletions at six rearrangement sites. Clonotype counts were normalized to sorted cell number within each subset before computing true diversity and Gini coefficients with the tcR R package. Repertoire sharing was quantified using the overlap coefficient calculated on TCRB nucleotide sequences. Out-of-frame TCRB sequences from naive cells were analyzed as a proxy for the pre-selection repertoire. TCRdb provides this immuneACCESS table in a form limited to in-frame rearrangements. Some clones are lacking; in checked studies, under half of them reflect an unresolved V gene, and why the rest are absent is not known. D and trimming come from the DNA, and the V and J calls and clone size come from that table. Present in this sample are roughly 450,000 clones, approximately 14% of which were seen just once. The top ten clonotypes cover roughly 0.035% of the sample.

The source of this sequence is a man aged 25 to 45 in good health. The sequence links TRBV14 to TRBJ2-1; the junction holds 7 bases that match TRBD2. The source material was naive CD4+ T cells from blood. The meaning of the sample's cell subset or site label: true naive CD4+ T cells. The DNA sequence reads TGTGCCAGCAGCCCCCTCGGGGCTAGCGGACATGAGCAGTTCTTC. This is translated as CASSPLGASGHEQFF.